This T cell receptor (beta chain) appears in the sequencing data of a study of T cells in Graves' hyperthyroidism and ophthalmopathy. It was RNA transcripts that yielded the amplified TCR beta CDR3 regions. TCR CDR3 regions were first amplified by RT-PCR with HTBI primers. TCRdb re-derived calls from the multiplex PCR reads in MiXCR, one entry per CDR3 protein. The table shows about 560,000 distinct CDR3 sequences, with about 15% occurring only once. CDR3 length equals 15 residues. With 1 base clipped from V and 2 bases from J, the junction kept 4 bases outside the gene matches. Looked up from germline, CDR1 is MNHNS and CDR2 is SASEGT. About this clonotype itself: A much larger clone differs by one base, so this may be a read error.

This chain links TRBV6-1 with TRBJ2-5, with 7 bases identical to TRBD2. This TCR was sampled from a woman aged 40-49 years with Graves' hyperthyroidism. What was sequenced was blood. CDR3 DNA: TGTGCCAGCAGTGAAGGTAGCGGGTTACAAGAGACCCAGTACTTC. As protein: CASSEGSGLQETQYF.